This T cell receptor beta chain was sequenced for a study of OX40 agonist ivuxolimab in advanced cancers. Germline CDR1 SGHTA, CDR2 FQGTGA. The CDR3 runs to 14 residues. V dropped 3 bases and J dropped 0 bases, with 8 bases sitting between them. The protocol was immunoSEQ multiplex PCR, while the TCRdb copy is restricted to in-frame clones and leaves out a portion. The table lists tens of thousands of clones, around nine tenths of them singletons. The sample was CD4+ or CD8+ T cells sorted from blood, taken in a trial of the OX40 agonist ivuxolimab. This TCR was recovered from an adult with an advanced solid tumor such as melanoma, head and neck, liver or kidney cancer. V usage is TRBV7-3 and J usage is TRBJ1-1; D is uncertain. The DNA of the CDR3 is TGTGCCAGCAGCTTGGTACCCTTGAACACTGAAGCTTTCTTT. Protein: CASSLVPLNTEAFF.